The 20 T cell receptor beta chains presented below share a single source sample, sequenced in a study of blood T cell repertoires in COVID-19. Assay: immunoSEQ multiplex PCR; the TCRdb copy retains only in-frame clones and omits some. The sample consists of approximately 240,000 clones, 85% to 95% of them appearing once. Source material: PBMCs or T cells enriched from blood (not recorded which). The receptors here all came from a young woman who had recovered from COVID-19.

V and J are TRBV3-1 (or the pseudogene TRBV3-2) and TRBJ1-1; 8 nucleotides match TRBD1. V dropped 7 bases and J dropped 4; count of bases not matched to a gene: 8. The CDR3 covers 14 residues. The germline V gene has CDR1 LGHDT and CDR2 YNNKEL (reference sequence). CDR3: CASTTQGAGTEAFF. As DNA, the CDR3 is TGTGCCAGCACCACTCAGGGGGCAGGCACTGAAGCTTTCTTT.

V and J are TRBV28 and TRBJ1-1; 7 bases are a match to TRBD1. This CDR3 region has 15 residues. Germline CDR1 MDHEN, CDR2 SYDVKM. The V gene end was trimmed by 2 bases and the J gene end by 4 bases; junction bases not matched to a gene: 7. CDR3 sequence reads: CASSLTGVGITEAFF. The CDR3 DNA follows: TGTGCCAGCAGTTTAACAGGGGTGGGGATCACTGAAGCTTTCTTT.

The chain uses TRBV7-8 and TRBJ2-7, with TRBD2 matching 11 bases. This CDR3 contains 16 residues. Germline loops: CDR1 SGHVS, CDR2 FQNEAQ. The V gene end was trimmed by 4 bases and the J gene end by 6 bases; junction bases not matched to a gene: 11. The DNA for the CDR3 is TGTGCCAGCAGCTCAAACCCGGGACTAGCGGTCCTCGAGCAGTACTTC. This gives the protein CASSSNPGLAVLEQYF.

The V call is TRBV18, the J call TRBJ1-2; 9 bases map to TRBD1. V lost 3 bases, J lost 4 bases, and 6 bases stayed unmatched. CDR3 length: 15 residues. Germline CDR1 KGHSH, CDR2 LQKENI. CDR3 in DNA: TGTGCCAGCTCACCCGGACAGGGGACGGGCTATGGCTACACCTTC. It translates to CASSPGQGTGYGYTF.

A note on this clone: This sample includes further DNA sequences coding for the same CDR3. The chain employs TRBV28 and TRBJ1-2; possible D gene TRBD1, 5 bases. This CDR3 comprises 13 residues. Deletions cut 6 bases from V and 4 bases from J, with 12 bases between. Germline V gives CDR1 MDHEN, CDR2 SYDVKM. DNA for the CDR3: TGTGCCAGCAGCCAGCAGGGCCGCTATGGCTACACCTTC. It encodes CASSQQGRYGYTF.

The chain uses TRBV7-3 and TRBJ2-2, with D unresolved. This CDR3 is built from 13 residues. Trimming removed 5 bases at V and 6 bases at J, with 10 bases between. CDR1 and CDR2 (germline): SGHTA, FQGTGA. The CDR3 protein is CASSRLLPGELFF. The CDR3 DNA is TGTGCCAGCAGCAGACTGTTACCCGGGGAGCTGTTTTTT.

The V call is TRBV19, the J call TRBJ1-6; unclear D gene. Germline V CDR1 and CDR2: LNHDA, SQIVND (reference sequence). This CDR3 is built from 16 residues. Trimming took 3 bases from V and 8 from J, leaving 17 bases between them. CDR3 DNA: TGTGCCAGTAGTATCCGGCGAGTCCGAGGCGATTCACCCCTCCACTTT. It is translated as CASSIRRVRGDSPLHF.

This clone has only a few counts. The chain links TRBV28 to TRBJ1-1; D is unclear. Trimming cost V 5 bases and J 2 bases, with 15 bases left between them. Germline loops: CDR1 MDHEN, CDR2 SYDVKM. The CDR3 length is 15 residues. The CDR3 DNA is TGTGCCAGCAGTCCTTGGCCGACAAGAAACACTGAAGCTTTCTTT. This encodes CASSPWPTRNTEAFF.

The chain has TRBV7-9 and TRBJ2-3; TRBD1 matches at 8 bases. The J segment lost 2 bases and the V segment lost 4 bases, leaving 8 bases of the junction unmatched. CDR1 is SEHNR, CDR2 FQNEAQ, per germline (reference sequence). The CDR3 has 16 amino acids. The CDR3 DNA reads as TGTGCCAGCAGCTCGACCGGGACAGGACCCACAGATACGCAGTATTTT. Protein sequence: CASSSTGTGPTDTQYF.

This clone is a singleton in its sample. V usage is TRBV19 and J usage is TRBJ1-2, with D possibly matching TRBD1 (6 bases). Deletions cut 5 bases from V and 8 bases from J, with 18 bases between. The V gene's germline CDR1 is LNHDA and CDR2 SQIVND (reference sequence). CDR3 size: 14 residues. CDR3 DNA sequence: TGTGCCAGTAGTCCAGGGGCCAGGGTAGTCGGCTACACCTTC. Translating it yields CASSPGARVVGYTF.

This clone was seen just once. The chain uses TRBV18 and TRBJ1-6; 9 bases agree with TRBD1. Losses at the gene ends were 2 bases for V and 8 bases for J; bases not matched to a gene: 13. The CDR3 is 18 residues long. Germline CDR1 and CDR2: KGHSH and LQKENI. The DNA for the CDR3 is TGTGCCAGCTCACCAGACGAACAGGGGGCCGCATTGGATTCACCCCTCCACTTT. Its translation is CASSPDEQGAALDSPLHF.

The chain employs TRBV28 and TRBJ1-1; 9 positions match TRBD1. V was clipped by 7 bases and J by 3 bases; unmatched bases: 6. This CDR3 has 14 amino acids. Germline-derived CDR1 and CDR2 are MDHEN and SYDVKM. CDR3: CASILTGGYTEAFF. In DNA form, the CDR3 reads TGTGCCAGCATCCTAACAGGGGGCTACACTGAAGCTTTCTTT.

The gene calls are TRBV4-3 and TRBJ1-5, with a weak D call TRBD1 (5 bases). Germline V gene lookup returns CDR1 LGHNA and CDR2 YSLEER. This CDR3 has 15 residues. V was pared by 4 bases and J by 5 bases, with 15 bases between. DNA of the CDR3: TGCGCCAGCAGCCCAAGATTAGGGGCGGATCAGCCCCAGCATTTT. The encoded protein is CASSPRLGADQPQHF.

The chain employs TRBV7-9 and TRBJ2-7; possibly TRBD2 for D (6 bases). Looked up from germline, CDR1 is SEHNR and CDR2 is FQNEAQ (reference sequence). This CDR3 has 15 residues. With 6 bases removed from V and 5 bases from J, the gap between germline ends came to 20 bases. The CDR3, as DNA: TGTGCCAGCAGTCCCCCCGGGGGTTTAGGAAACGAGCAGTACTTC. It encodes CASSPPGGLGNEQYF.

This clone was picked up a small number of times. The rearrangement uses TRBV5-1 and TRBJ1-1; D uncertain. V was pared by 5 bases and J by 7 bases, with 18 bases between. Germline CDR1 reads SGHRS; CDR2 reads YFSETQ. This CDR3 comprises 14 residues. For the CDR3, the DNA is TGCGCCAGCAGGGAAAGACCGGGTGACGGTGAAGCTTTCTTT. It yields the protein CASRERPGDGEAFF.

The chain is built from TRBV11-2 and TRBJ1-3, with D perhaps TRBD1 (6 bases). Germline V lookup: CDR1 SGHAT, CDR2 FQNNGV. V was trimmed by 7 bases and J by 2 bases, leaving 15 bases between them. The length of the CDR3 is 15 residues. This CDR3 reads CASNHQQGTGNTIYF. The DNA of the CDR3 is TGTGCCAGCAACCATCAACAGGGAACTGGAAACACCATATATTTT.

The J gene is TRBJ1-1, the V gene TRBV5-6, with 8 bases lining up with TRBD1. With 4 bases clipped from V and 3 bases from J, the junction kept 8 bases outside the gene matches. This CDR3 has 15 amino acids. Germline CDR1 SGHDT, CDR2 YYEEEE. The CDR3 nucleotides are TGTGCCAGCAGCCGATGGACAGGGAGGGACACTGAAGCTTTCTTT. It translates to CASSRWTGRDTEAFF.

This rearrangement joins TRBV7-9 to TRBJ2-7; TRBD2 aligns across 7 bases. The V segment lost 5 bases and the J segment 0 bases; nucleotides outside the gene matches: 7. Germline V gene lookup returns CDR1 SEHNR and CDR2 FQNEAQ (reference sequence). This CDR3 comprises 15 residues. The CDR3 loop reads CASSPGLGDSYEQYF. DNA of the CDR3: TGTGCCAGCAGCCCAGGACTAGGTGACTCCTACGAGCAGTACTTC.

The chain carries TRBV7-9 and TRBJ1-1, with a possible D match to TRBD1 (5 bases). There are 16 residues in the CDR3. V was cut by 2 bases and J by 1 base, with 14 bases left in between. Germline CDR1 and CDR2: SEHNR and FQNEAQ (reference sequence). For the CDR3, the DNA is TGTGCCAGCAGCTTAATACCCGAGACAGCGAACACTGAAGCTTTCTTT. The encoded protein is CASSLIPETANTEAFF.

The chain combines TRBV5-8 with TRBJ2-3; 7 nucleotides line up with TRBD2. Germline CDR1 reads SGHTS; CDR2 reads YDEGEE. Losses at the gene ends were 3 bases for V and 2 bases for J; bases not matched to a gene: 9. This CDR3 spans 16 amino acids. The CDR3 region is CASSYVGGYYTDTQYF. CDR3 coding DNA: TGTGCCAGCAGCTACGTGGGGGGGTATTACACAGATACGCAGTATTTT.